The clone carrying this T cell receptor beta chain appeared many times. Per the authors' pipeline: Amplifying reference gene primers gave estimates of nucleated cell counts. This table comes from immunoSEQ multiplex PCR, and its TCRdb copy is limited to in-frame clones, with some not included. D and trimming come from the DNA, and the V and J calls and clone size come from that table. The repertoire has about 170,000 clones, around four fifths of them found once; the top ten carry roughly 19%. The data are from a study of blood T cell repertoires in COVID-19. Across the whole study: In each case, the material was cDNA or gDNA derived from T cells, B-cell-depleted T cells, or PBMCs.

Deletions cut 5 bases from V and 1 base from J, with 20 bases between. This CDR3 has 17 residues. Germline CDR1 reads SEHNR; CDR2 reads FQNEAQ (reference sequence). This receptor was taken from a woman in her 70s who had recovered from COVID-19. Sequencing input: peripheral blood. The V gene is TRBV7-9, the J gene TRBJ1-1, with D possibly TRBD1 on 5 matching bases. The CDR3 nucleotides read TGTGCCAGCAGCACCTCCCGCCCCAGGGCGTCGAACACTGAAGCTTTCTTT. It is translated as CASSTSRPRASNTEAFF.